The 16 T cell receptor beta chains in this list originate from one sample, sequenced in a study of blood T cell repertoires in COVID-19. Clones were sequenced by immunoSEQ multiplex PCR, and TCRdb holds only the in-frame ones, with some missing. The data contain 95,000 or so clones, under 90% of them seen just once; the ten biggest clones take up 3% to 4%. Sequenced: peripheral blood. The receptors were sampled from a woman aged 70-85 years with acute or convalescent COVID-19.

The chain links TRBV15 to TRBJ1-5; D not resolved. The CDR3 totals 13 residues. Trimming removed 1 base at V and 5 bases at J, with 6 bases between. Germline CDR1 LNHNV, CDR2 YYDKDF (reference sequence). The CDR3 loop is CATSRGLDQPQHF. In nucleotides, the CDR3 is TGTGCCACCAGCAGAGGACTTGATCAGCCCCAGCATTTT.

This clone occurred once. The gene calls are TRBV18 and TRBJ2-1, with 10 bases fitting TRBD1. This CDR3 is 17 amino acids long. Germline assignment: CDR1 KGHSH and CDR2 LQKENI. Trimming at V came to 6 bases and at J to 5 bases, leaving 13 bases not matched to a gene. CDR3 region: CASSTSAGTGANNEQFF. DNA for the CDR3: TGTGCCAGCTCGACTTCAGCCGGGACAGGGGCGAACAATGAGCAGTTCTTC.

The chain combines TRBV2 with TRBJ2-2; D ambiguous. The V end lost 1 base, the J end lost 5 bases, and 5 bases lay between the germline ends. Germline CDR1 reads SNHLY; CDR2 reads FYNNEI. The CDR3 is 13 residues long. CDR3 residues: CASSEERTGELFF. The CDR3 nucleotides read TGTGCCAGCAGTGAAGAGAGGACCGGGGAGCTGTTTTTT.

The J gene is TRBJ1-4, the V gene TRBV7-8, with unresolved D. Trimming removed 5 bases at V and 8 bases at J, with 9 bases between. The CDR3 loop spans 12 amino acids. Germline lookup yields CDR1 SGHVS and CDR2 FQNEAQ. CDR3 region: CASSPHREKLFF. The CDR3 bases are TGTGCCAGCAGCCCCCACCGGGAAAAACTGTTTTTT.

This sequence joins TRBV14 and TRBJ2-7; TRBD1 aligns across 9 bases. Germline CDR1 reads SGHDN; CDR2 reads FVKESK. CDR3 size: 15 residues. With V trimmed by 4 bases and J by 2 bases, 6 bases remained unmatched. CDR3 DNA: TGTGCCAGCAGCCGAGGACAGGGGCCAACCTACGAGCAGTACTTC. Translated: CASSRGQGPTYEQYF. Based on the CDR3 plus reference TRBV14 and TRBJ2-7, the full variable domain is EAGVTQFPSHSVIEKGQTVTLRCDPISGHDNLYWYRRVMGKEIKFLLHFVKESKQDESGMPNNRFLAERTGGTYSTLKVQPAELEDSGVYFCASSRGQGPTYEQYFGPGTRLTVT.

The chain is built from TRBV5-1 and TRBJ1-2, with 8 nucleotides matching TRBD1. The CDR3 covers 14 residues. The germline V gene has CDR1 SGHRS and CDR2 YFSETQ. V lost 4 bases and J lost 8; bases outside the gene matches: 10. The CDR3 loop is CASSLRTGQPGYTF. In DNA, the CDR3 is TGCGCCAGCAGCCTTCGGACAGGGCAGCCAGGCTACACCTTC.

The gene calls are TRBV27 and TRBJ1-2; TRBD1 is a possible D gene (6 bases). With 4 bases removed from V and 7 bases from J, the gap between germline ends came to 31 bases. The germline gives CDR1 MNHEY, CDR2 SMNVEV (reference sequence). The CDR3 length is 19 residues. CDR3 sequence: CASSSLGIRQVGGTGGYTF. The DNA for the CDR3 is TGTGCCAGCAGTTCACTCGGCATTCGACAGGTTGGCGGTACGGGTGGCTACACCTTC.

V is TRBV3-1 (or the pseudogene TRBV3-2) and J is TRBJ1-1, with D tentatively TRBD1 (6 bases). The V end lost 4 bases, the J end lost 3 bases, and 15 bases lay between the germline ends. Per germline, CDR1 LGHDT and CDR2 YNNKEL (reference sequence). CDR3 length: 15 residues. In DNA form, the CDR3 reads TGTGCCAGCAGCCCCCTTCCAGGGGCTTACACTGAAGCTTTCTTT. It encodes CASSPLPGAYTEAFF.

This clone was counted only a few times. In DNA, the CDR3 is TGTGCCAGCAGGACGGTAGCGGGGGGAACCTACAATGAGCAGTTCTTC. Translation: CASRTVAGGTYNEQFF. V is TRBV27 and J is TRBJ2-1, with TRBD2 matching over 10 bases. From germline, CDR1 is MNHEY and CDR2 SMNVEV (reference sequence). This CDR3 region has 16 residues. Trimming took 6 bases from V and 2 from J; bases not matched to a gene: 7.

This chain links TRBV11-2 with TRBJ2-6; 9 nucleotides line up with TRBD1. There are 18 residues in the CDR3. Per the germline V gene, CDR1 is SGHAT and CDR2 is FQNNGV. V was pared by 5 bases and J by 2 bases, with 10 bases of the junction left unmatched. The CDR3 here is CASSLPGQGLAGANVLTF. The CDR3 coding sequence is TGTGCCAGCAGCCTCCCGGGACAGGGCTTGGCTGGGGCCAACGTCCTGACTTTC.

There are a few counts of this clone. The chain recombines TRBV7-9 with TRBJ2-3; D gene ambiguous. Germline V gives CDR1 SEHNR, CDR2 FQNEAQ (reference sequence). V shed 5 bases and J shed 5 bases, with 8 bases lying between them. The CDR3 consists of 12 residues. The CDR3 nucleotides are TGTGCCAGCAGCCCACATGGAGATACGCAGTATTTT. It is translated as CASSPHGDTQYF.

V is TRBV29-1 and J is TRBJ1-6, with TRBD1 as a possible D gene (6 bases). The CDR3 totals 16 residues. Trimming removed 7 bases at V and 9 bases at J, with 25 bases between. CDR1 and CDR2 from the germline V gene are SQVTM and ANQGSEA. The CDR3 is CSAGSPVGGPGSPLHF. The CDR3 DNA is TGCAGCGCCGGCTCCCCGGTGGGGGGGCCCGGTTCACCCCTCCACTTT.

This chain uses TRBV6-5 with TRBJ2-1; D is perhaps TRBD1 (5 bases). The CDR3 runs 16 residues. V shed 4 bases and J shed 9 bases, with 22 bases lying between them. From germline, CDR1 is MNHEY and CDR2 SVGAGI. The CDR3 region has the DNA TGTGCCAGCAGTTCCTGGGGCGATAGACCGGGTGGTGAGCAGTTCTTC. Translation: CASSSWGDRPGGEQFF.

The chain joins TRBV20-1 to TRBJ2-5; D perhaps matches TRBD2 (7 bases). The CDR3 totals 19 residues. V was clipped by 3 bases and J by 5 bases, with 31 bases between them. Germline V lookup: CDR1 DFQATT, CDR2 SNEGSKA (reference sequence). The CDR3 loop is CSASAPRGAGARERETQYF. Written as DNA, the CDR3 is TGCAGTGCTAGTGCCCCTCGAGGGGCGGGGGCCCGGGAGCGGGAGACCCAGTACTTC.

The V and J genes are TRBV24-1 and TRBJ2-4, with 9 bases aligning to TRBD1. Germline CDR1 and CDR2: KGHDR and SFDVKD. V trimming: 4 bases; J trimming: 0 bases; junction bases outside the gene matches: 3. The CDR3 covers 16 residues. CDR3 in DNA: TGTGCCACCAGTGAAGGGACAGGGCTAGCCAAAAACATTCAGTACTTC. This sequence encodes CATSEGTGLAKNIQYF.

The chain recombines TRBV5-1 with TRBJ2-1; 12 bases align to TRBD2. V lost 4 bases and J lost 5; bases outside the gene matches: 4. Germline lookup yields CDR1 SGHRS and CDR2 YFSETQ. This CDR3 is built from 15 residues. The CDR3 nucleotides are TGCGCCAGCAGCATACTAGCGGGGGGAAACAATGAGCAGTTCTTC. Its protein product is CASSILAGGNNEQFF.